Detailed here is one T cell receptor beta chain. Assay used: immunoSEQ multiplex PCR; TCRdb lists only in-frame clones, some missing. The sample includes 25,000 to 30,000 clones, approximately 82% of them seen just once. The data were taken from a study of blood T cell repertoires in COVID-19. The germline CDR1 and CDR2 sequences are MNHEY and SVGAGI. The CDR3 covers 14 residues. V was clipped by 7 bases and J by 8 bases, with 15 bases between them. The receptor's source is a man between 65 and 85 years old with acute or convalescent COVID-19. The chain recombines TRBV6-5 with TRBJ1-6; tentatively, D is TRBD1 (6 bases). Material: peripheral blood. The CDR3 coding sequence is TGTGCCAGCACCGCCAGGACAGTAGATTCACCCCTCCACTTT. Amino acids: CASTARTVDSPLHF.